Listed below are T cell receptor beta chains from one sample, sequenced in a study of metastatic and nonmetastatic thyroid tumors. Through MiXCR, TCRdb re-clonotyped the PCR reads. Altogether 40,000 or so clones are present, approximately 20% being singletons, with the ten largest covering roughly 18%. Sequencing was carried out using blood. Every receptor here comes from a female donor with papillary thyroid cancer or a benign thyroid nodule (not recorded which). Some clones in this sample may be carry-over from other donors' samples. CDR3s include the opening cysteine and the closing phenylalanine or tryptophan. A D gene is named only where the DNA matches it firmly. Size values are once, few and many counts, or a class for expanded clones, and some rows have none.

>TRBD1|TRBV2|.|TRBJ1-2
TGTGCCAGCAGTGGACAGGGCGCACAACTCTATGGCTACACCTTC
CASSGQGAQLYGYTF
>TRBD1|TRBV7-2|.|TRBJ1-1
TGTGCCAGCAGCGATAAACAGGGGGCCACTGAAGCTTTCTTT
CASSDKQGATEAFF
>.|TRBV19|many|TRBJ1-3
TGTGCCAGTAGTATACCGTTTGAGCTAAACACCATATATTTT
CASSIPFELNTIYF
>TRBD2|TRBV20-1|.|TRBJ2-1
TGCAGTGCTAGAGACCGGGGGGAAGGGTGGAATGAGCAGTTCTTC
CSARDRGEGWNEQFF
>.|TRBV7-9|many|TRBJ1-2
TGTGCCAGCAGCTTGTACTATGGCTACACCTTC
CASSLYYGYTF
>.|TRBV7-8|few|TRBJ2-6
TGTGCCAGCAGCCCCACGGCCAACGTCCTGACTTTC
CASSPTANVLTF
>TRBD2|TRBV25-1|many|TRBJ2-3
TGTGCCAGCAGTCCATCAACAACTCCGGGACTAGCGGGAGGGCCACATACGCAGTATTTT
CASSPSTTPGLAGGPHTQYF
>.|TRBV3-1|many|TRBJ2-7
TGTGCCAGCAATTATTGGCAGAGGCTCTTCTACGAGCAGTACTTC
CASNYWQRLFYEQYF
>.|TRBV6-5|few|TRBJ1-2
TGTGCCAGCAGTTCCTCCTACAGGCGGAGTTATGGCTACACCTTC
CASSSSYRRSYGYTF
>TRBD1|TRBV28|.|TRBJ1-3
TGTGCCAGCGGTGGGACAGCCTCTGGAAACACCATATATTTT
CASGGTASGNTIYF
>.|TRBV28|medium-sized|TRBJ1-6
TGTGCCAGCAGTTCGTTGGGGTATAATTCACCCCTCCACTTT
CASSSLGYNSPLHF
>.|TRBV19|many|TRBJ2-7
TGTGCCAGTAGCGACGGTCGCGGGACAGAGCCTTACGAGCAGTACTTC
CASSDGRGTEPYEQYF
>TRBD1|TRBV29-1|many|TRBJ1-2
TGCAGCGCCTTTAAGACAGGGGGCGCGACTGGCTACACCTTC
CSAFKTGGATGYTF
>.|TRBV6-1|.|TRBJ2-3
TGTGCCACCGAAAAACCAGGGAAGATAGGCACAGATACGCAGTATTTT
CATEKPGKIGTDTQYF
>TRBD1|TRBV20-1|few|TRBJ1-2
TGCAGTGCTAGAGAAACAGGGGGCGCAAACTATGGCTACACCTTC
CSARETGGANYGYTF
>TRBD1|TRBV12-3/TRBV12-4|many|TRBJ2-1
TGTGCCAGCAGTCCCAGACAGGGCGGGTATGAGCAGTTCTTC
CASSPRQGGYEQFF
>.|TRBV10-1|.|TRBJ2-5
TGCGCCAGCAGTGAATTCAGGGGTCCGGTAGAGACCCAGTACTTC
CASSEFRGPVETQYF
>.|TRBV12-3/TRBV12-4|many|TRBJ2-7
TGTGCCAGCAGGAATCTGTACGAGCAGTACTTC
CASRNLYEQYF
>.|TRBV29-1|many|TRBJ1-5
TGCAGCGTTCAAGTAGACAGCAATCAGCCCCAGCATTTT
CSVQVDSNQPQHF
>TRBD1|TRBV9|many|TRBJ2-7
TGTGCCAGCAGCGCTGGACAGGGGGCGGGTGAGCAGTACTTC
CASSAGQGAGEQYF
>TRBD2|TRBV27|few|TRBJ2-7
TGTGCCAGCAGTCAGGCCGAGGGGACTAGCGGGTGGGTCGAGCAGTACTTC
CASSQAEGTSGWVEQYF
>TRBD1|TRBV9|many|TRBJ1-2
TGTGCCAGCAGCGCCGACAGGGACTATGGCTACACCTTC
CASSADRDYGYTF
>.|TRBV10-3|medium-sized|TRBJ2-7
TGTGCCATCAGTGACTCGGGGTCTCACGAGCAGTACTTC
CAISDSGSHEQYF
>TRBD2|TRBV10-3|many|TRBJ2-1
TGTGCCATCAGTGAGTCCGCGAACACCGGAGCGGGAGTAAGCAATGAGCAGTTCTTC
CAISESANTGAGVSNEQFF
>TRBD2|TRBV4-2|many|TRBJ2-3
TGTGCCAGCAGCCAAGAAGGGAGCGGGAGGTCGGATACGCAGTATTTT
CASSQEGSGRSDTQYF
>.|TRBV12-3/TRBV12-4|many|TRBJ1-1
TGTGCCAGCAGCCGTCAGGGGATTAACACTGAAGCTTTCTTT
CASSRQGINTEAFF
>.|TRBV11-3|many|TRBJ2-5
TGTGCCAGCAGCTCAACATTCGAGGGGGAGACCCAGTACTTC
CASSSTFEGETQYF
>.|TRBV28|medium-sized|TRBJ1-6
TGTGCCAGCAGCTCAGGTTATAATTCACCCCTCCACTTT
CASSSGYNSPLHF
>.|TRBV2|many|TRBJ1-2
TGTGCCAGCAGTTTTACTCACTCCAGTGGCTACACCTTC
CASSFTHSSGYTF
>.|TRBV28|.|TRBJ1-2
TGTGCCAGCAGTTTAGTCGGAGGGGCCAATTCTTGTTATGGCTACACCTTC
CASSLVGGANSCYGYTF
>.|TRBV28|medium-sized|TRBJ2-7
TGTGCCAGCAGTTTCGGGGGACGGGGGAGAGAGCAGTACTTC
CASSFGGRGREQYF
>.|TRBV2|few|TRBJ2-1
TGTGCCGGCATTTCCCTTAGGGGAGAGGGTGAGCAGTTCTTC
CAGISLRGEGEQFF
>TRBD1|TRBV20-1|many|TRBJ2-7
TGCAGTGCTAGCCCCCAGGGGGCCGGCTACGAGCAGTACTTC
CSASPQGAGYEQYF
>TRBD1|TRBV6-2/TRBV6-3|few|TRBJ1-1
TGTGCCAGCACCCCGTGTTGGGACAGCTCCACTGAAGCTTTCTTT
CASTPCWDSSTEAFF
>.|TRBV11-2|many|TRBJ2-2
TGTGCCAGCAGCTTAATGGCTAATACGGCCTTTCGCGGGGAGCTGTTTTTT
CASSLMANTAFRGELFF
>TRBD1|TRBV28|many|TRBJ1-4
TGTGCCAGCAGTTCCCGGGACAGGGGGAGGACTAATGAAAAACTGTTTTTT
CASSSRDRGRTNEKLFF
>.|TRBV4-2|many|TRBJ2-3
TGTGCCAGCAGCCAAGCCAGCGGGACAGCAGATACGCAGTATTTT
CASSQASGTADTQYF
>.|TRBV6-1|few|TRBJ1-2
TGTGCCAGCAAACTAGGGCGGGGTATGGACTATGGCTACACCTTC
CASKLGRGMDYGYTF
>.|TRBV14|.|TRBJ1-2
TGTGCCAGCAGCCAGTATCCGGGAGCTTCTTCCTATGGCTACACCTTC
CASSQYPGASSYGYTF
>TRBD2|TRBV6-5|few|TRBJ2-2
TGTGCCAGCCGTACTAGCGGGAGTCCCGGGCAGCTGTTTTTT
CASRTSGSPGQLFF
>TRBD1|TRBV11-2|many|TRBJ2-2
TGTGCCAGCAGCATCTATTTGGGGCAGGGGGCCGGGGAGCTGTTTTTT
CASSIYLGQGAGELFF
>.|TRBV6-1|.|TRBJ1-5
TGTGCCTCCAAGAGGGGAATAAATCAGCCTCAGCATTTT
CASKRGINQPQHF
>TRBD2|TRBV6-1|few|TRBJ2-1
TGTGCCAGCAGCGCTGGGACTATCGGGAGCAGTGAGCAGTTCTTC
CASSAGTIGSSEQFF
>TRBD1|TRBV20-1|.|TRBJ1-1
TGCAGTGCTAGGGCAGGGGGCGCATGTCTGAACACTGAAGCTTTCTTT
CSARAGGACLNTEAFF
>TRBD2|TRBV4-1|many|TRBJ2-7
TGCGCCAGCAGCCAAGTCCCCTTAGCGGGAAGTAACGAGCAGTACTTC
CASSQVPLAGSNEQYF
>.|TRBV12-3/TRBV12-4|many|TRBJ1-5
TGTGCCAGCAGTTTGGGCACAGCGTTTACGCCCCAGCATTTT
CASSLGTAFTPQHF
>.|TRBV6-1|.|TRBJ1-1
TGTGCCAGCAGTGCCGGACAAATGAACACTGAAGCTTTCTTT
CASSAGQMNTEAFF
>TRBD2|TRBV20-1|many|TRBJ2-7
TGCAGTGCTAGAGGGGAAGCGGGAGGCATCGAGCAGTACTTC
CSARGEAGGIEQYF
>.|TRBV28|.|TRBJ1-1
TGTGCCAGCAAGGAGGCCGGAACCAACACTGAAGATTTCTTT
CASKEAGTNTEDFF
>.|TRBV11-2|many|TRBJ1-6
TGTGCCAGCAGCTTAGGACCGCTTTGGGTTTCACCCCTCCACTTT
CASSLGPLWVSPLHF
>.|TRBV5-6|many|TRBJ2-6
TGTGCCAGCAGCTTGTATGGGGGATCCGGGGCCAACGTCCTGACTTTC
CASSLYGGSGANVLTF
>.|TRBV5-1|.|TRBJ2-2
TGCGCCAGCAGCTTGGCCGGGTATCTGTTTTTT
CASSLAGYLFF
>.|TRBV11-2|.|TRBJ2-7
TGTGCCAGCAGCTTCGGGCGCAGGGGGGATGGTGAGCAGTACTTC
CASSFGRRGDGEQYF
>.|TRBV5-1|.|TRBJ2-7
TGCGCCAGCAGCTTGGGCGGAAAACCCTACGAGCAGTACTTC
CASSLGGKPYEQYF
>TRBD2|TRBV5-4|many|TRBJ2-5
TGTGCCAGCAGCACGGGACTAGCCGTCGAGACCCAGTACTTC
CASSTGLAVETQYF